This note documents a single TCR beta chain sequence. Germline assignment: CDR1 SGHAT and CDR2 FQNNGV. CDR3 size: 14 residues. Trimming removed 4 bases at V and 5 bases at J, with 12 bases between. Original handling: Cell counts per sample came from amplifying reference gene primers. Libraries were prepared by immunoSEQ multiplex PCR; TCRdb keeps only in-frame clonotypes and omits some of them. That table supplies the V and J calls and clone size; D and trimming were determined from the DNA. The repertoire includes 55,000 to 65,000 clones, roughly 79% of them detected once, and roughly 4% sits in the top ten. These data originate in a study of blood T cell repertoires in COVID-19. Study context: The United States, Italy and Spain provided the acute and convalescent COVID-19 samples. T cells, B-cell-depleted T cells, or PBMCs supplied cDNA or gDNA.

The receptor was isolated from a man aged 60 to 75 with acute or convalescent COVID-19. Source material: peripheral blood. This chain uses TRBV11-2 with TRBJ2-1; TRBD1 might be the D (6 bases). CDR3 region: CASSWDNVNNEQFF. For the CDR3, the DNA is TGTGCCAGCAGCTGGGACAATGTCAACAATGAGCAGTTCTTC.